This T cell receptor beta chain was obtained from a study of T cells in localized non-small cell lung cancer (dated by TCRdb to 2020 to 2021). About the investigation overall: Comparing tumors with uninvolved tumor-adjacent lungs, the study looked at the T cell repertoires of over 200 patients with early-stage NSCLC. The cohort was made up of approximately 250 treatment-naive NSCLC patients whose localized lung tumors had been resected. A mean age of roughly 66 years was recorded for the NSCLC patients, of whom around 140 were male and 95 to 110 were female. Study-wide conclusions, independent of this receptor: A median of roughly 50 of the top 100 tumor clones turned up in the paired uninvolved adjacent lung, and about 28 of those clones also ranked among the top 100 of that same adjacent lung. Higher T cell density in blood was associated with longer overall survival, whereas higher clonality in adjacent lung was associated with shorter survival. Multi-region tumor sequencing was not performed, so intratumor heterogeneity could not be excluded. The highest T cell clonality was observed in uninvolved tumor-adjacent lung, where clonality exceeded that of tumor, suggesting that antigenic responses were more focused in uninvolved tumor-adjacent lung. Because the study design was exploratory, TCR variables were selected using unadjusted p-values without false-discovery rate correction.

This clone was found once. The antigen this receptor binds is unknown. No clone much larger than this one lies a single base away; base qualities are absent. Measured from the cysteine to the phenylalanine, the CDR3 is 16 residues long. Here the CDR3 DNA is all that survives: 48 bases in frame from base 1. The germline V gene (reference sequence) specifies LNHDA as CDR1 and SQIVND as CDR2. V loses 0 bases of germline sequence and J loses 3 bases, and the interval between the two ends is 14 bases. At diagnosis, tumor, uninvolved tumor-adjacent lung and peripheral blood were collected and then preserved as a mix of FFPE and fresh-frozen material. For TCR repertoire profiling, blood samples were analyzed as peripheral blood mononuclear cells. The immunoSEQ Assay was used to sequence TCR beta CDR3 regions from DNA. In the authors' own workflow: T cell density was computed as TCR beta template counts normalized to usable DNA estimated by amplifying housekeeping genes. Richness was estimated using the preseqR package, with extrapolation to 400,000 templates for PBMC samples and to 120,000 templates for tissue samples. Clonality was defined by subtracting Pielou's evenness from one. Tissue-enriched TCRs were identified through differential abundance testing performed on productive amino-acid clonotypes, with a minimum total count of 5 and an alpha of 0.1. The Jaccard Index and the Morisita Overlap Index were used to measure how much the repertoires overlapped between compartments. GLIPH grouped TCR beta CDR3s together with public tetramer-defined viral CDR3s, and a viral motif had to include at least three viral sequences and also show V-gene enrichment. TCRdb holds this immuneACCESS table with in-frame rearrangements only. Some clones are missing; in checked studies, unresolved V genes explain under half, and the rest has no known cause. V, J and clone size derive from that table, while D and trimming were established from the DNA sequence. The sample table holds 70,000 to 95,000 clones, of which approximately 91% were seen once. Roughly 4.3% of the sample is in the top ten clones.

The chain links TRBV19 with TRBJ1-2, with the D gene too uncertain to name. The specimen comprised PBMCs, sampled before any cancer treatment. The clonotype was recovered from a woman aged 35 to 69 with stage II squamous cell lung carcinoma. The DNA sequence is as follows: TGTGCCAGTAGTATAGATGGGTCCAGGAATCACTATGGCTACACCTTC. Protein translation: CASSIDGSRNHYGYTF.